This T cell receptor (beta chain) was obtained from a study of blood T cell repertoires in COVID-19. Study background: Two negative PCRs, clearance, or symptom resolution were required of recovered Cohort 3 donors. T cells, B-cell-depleted T cells, or PBMCs supplied cDNA or gDNA.

The CDR3 length is 17 residues. V lost 0 bases and J lost 2, with 17 bases in between. CDR1 and CDR2 from the germline V gene are MNHEY and SVGEGT. Participants spanned ages roughly 18 to 90 years and resided in around 25 US areas. Authors' methods: Researchers report that nucleated cell counts were estimated from reference gene primer amplification. Repertoires were generated with immunoSEQ multiplex PCR, while TCRdb's copy carries only in-frame clones and drops some. V and J calls and clone size follow that table, whereas D and trimming were derived from the DNA. The sample shows a few hundred thousand clones, around 86% of them seen only once.

This receptor was obtained from a man aged 25 to 40 in a cohort exposed to, infected with or recovered from COVID-19 (not recorded which). Sequencing was done on a sample of PBMCs or T cells enriched from blood (not recorded which). The chain uses TRBV6-2 or TRBV6-3 and TRBJ2-7, with TRBD2 as a possible D gene (6 bases). The CDR3 sequence: CASSYSNLATSAYEQYF. CDR3 bases: TGTGCCAGCAGTTACTCGAACCTAGCGACCTCGGCCTACGAGCAGTACTTC.